This T cell receptor (beta chain) emerged from a study of PD-L1 blockade in urothelial cancer. Study overall: Samples came from 3 weeks, at the second dose, and 6 weeks into treatment. Findings of the study overall: Pretreatment peripheral blood TCR clonality that fell below the median predicted better survival among the patients studied.

Clones were read by immunoSEQ multiplex PCR, and TCRdb kept only the in-frame ones, dropping some. The sample comprises around 60,000 clones, 81% of which are singletons, and 2.5% to 4% rests with the top ten. Indicated time point: pretreatment peripheral blood. About this clone: What it binds is not known.

Deletions cut 5 bases from V and 8 bases from J, with 18 bases between. Germline V gives CDR1 LNHDA, CDR2 SQIVND (reference sequence). This CDR3 has 14 amino acids. The rearrangement joins TRBV19 to TRBJ1-2; possibly TRBD1 for D (6 bases). The sequence was collected from a man in his 70s with urothelial cancer. Material: PBMCs, obtained around atezolizumab (anti-PD-L1) treatment. CDR3 residues: CASSPQGVVFGYTF. The CDR3 bases are TGTGCCAGTAGTCCACAGGGAGTAGTTTTCGGCTACACCTTC.